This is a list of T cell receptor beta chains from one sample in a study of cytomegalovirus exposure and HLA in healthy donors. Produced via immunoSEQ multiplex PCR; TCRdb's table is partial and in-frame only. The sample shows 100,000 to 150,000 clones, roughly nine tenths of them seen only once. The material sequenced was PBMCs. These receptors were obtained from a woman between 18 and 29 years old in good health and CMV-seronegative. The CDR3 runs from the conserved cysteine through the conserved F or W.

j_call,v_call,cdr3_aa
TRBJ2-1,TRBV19,CASSTSGGAINEQFF
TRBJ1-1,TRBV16,CASSQSPRVDTEAFF
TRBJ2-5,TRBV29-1,CSVVGTSGARWTQYF
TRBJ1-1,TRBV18,CASSPLQGIVSEAFF
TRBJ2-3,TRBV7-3,CASSQGSDTQYF
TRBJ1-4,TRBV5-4,CASSLDPPIGTNEKLFF
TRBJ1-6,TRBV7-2,CASRAGSLNSPLHF
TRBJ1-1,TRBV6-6,CASTTSGAAFF
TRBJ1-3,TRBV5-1,CASSLAPPDSGNTIYF
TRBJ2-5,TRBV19,CASGLDGGEETQYF
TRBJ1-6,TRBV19,CASRPTEFLSPLHF
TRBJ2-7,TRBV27,CASSDVPGHEQYF
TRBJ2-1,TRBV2,CASSEAIRGVNEQFF
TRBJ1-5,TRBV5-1,CASGRTPNQPQHF
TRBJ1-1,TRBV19,CASSPGNTEAFF
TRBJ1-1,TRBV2,CASSEITVLGAFF
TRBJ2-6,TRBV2,CASSENGGGSDGANVLTF
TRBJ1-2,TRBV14,CASSPRTGGGYTF
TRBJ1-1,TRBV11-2,CASSLGGGRLTEAFF
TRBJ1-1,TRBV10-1,CASSGPERTEAFF
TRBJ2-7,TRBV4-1,CASSQLQGKSYEQYF
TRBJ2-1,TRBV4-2,CASSQERGGTYNEQFF
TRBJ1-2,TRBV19,CASRVGQGTSSIFGYTF
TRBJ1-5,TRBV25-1,CASSPGGRSNQPQHF
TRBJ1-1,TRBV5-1,CASSFQVDTEAFF
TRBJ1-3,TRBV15,CATSRDYQASGNTIYF
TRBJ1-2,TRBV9,CASSVDAGSGYTF